The 21 T cell receptor beta chains listed next were all sequenced from one sample in a study of CD8 T cells in ankylosing spondylitis. TCRdb reprocessed the 5' RACE reads with MiXCR, giving one entry per CDR3 protein. The sample holds 30,000 or so distinct CDR3 sequences, about 5.2% seen once. Input material: blood, either unsorted or a sorted T cell fraction (not recorded which). These receptors came from a female donor with ankylosing spondylitis or in good health (not recorded which).

This clonotype was observed many times. The chain is built from TRBV9 and TRBJ2-2, with a weak D call TRBD1 (5 bases). The CDR3 consists of 16 residues. Trimming took off 3 bases at V and 4 bases at J, with 16 bases between the two ends. Germline lookup yields CDR1 SGDLS and CDR2 YYNGEE. CDR3 nucleotide sequence: TGTGCCAGCAGCGCCGCCCCGGACACCCGCACCGGGGAGCTGTTTTTT. Protein sequence: CASSAAPDTRTGELFF.

V is TRBV9 and J is TRBJ1-6, with D possibly being TRBD1 (5 bases). Trimming took 3 bases from V and 8 from J, leaving 18 bases between them. The CDR3 is 16 residues long. Germline V gene sequence: CDR1 SGDLS, CDR2 YYNGEE. The CDR3 bases are TGTGCCAGCAGCGGAGGGACCGGGTTTGGGGATTCACCCCTCCACTTT. Translated, it gives CASSGGTGFGDSPLHF. The entire variable domain, with the rest obtained from reference TRBV9 and TRBJ1-6, is as follows: DSGVTQTPKHLITATGQRVTLRCSPRSGDLSVYWYQQSLDQGLQFLIQYYNGEERAKGNILERFSAQQFPDLHSELNLSSLELGDSALYFCASSGGTGFGDSPLHFGNGTRLTVT.

V gene TRBV9 combines with J gene TRBJ2-5, with 8 positions matching TRBD2. J gave up 2 bases and V 0 bases, and 0 bases lay outside the gene matches. CDR1 is SGDLS and CDR2 is YYNGEE in the germline V gene. CDR3 length: 14 amino acids. The CDR3 reads CASSVAGGQETQYF. The CDR3, as DNA: TGTGCCAGCAGCGTAGCGGGGGGGCAAGAGACCCAGTACTTC.

In this sample, this clonotype turned up a few times. The gene calls are TRBV9 and TRBJ1-2; 9 nucleotides match TRBD1. The trim removed 4 bases at V and 4 bases at J, leaving 8 bases unmatched. The CDR3 runs 15 residues. Germline values: CDR1 SGDLS, CDR2 YYNGEE. The CDR3 is CASSLQGAPTYGYTF. The CDR3 DNA reads as TGTGCCAGCAGCCTACAGGGGGCGCCTACCTATGGCTACACCTTC.

This clonotype occurred many times. V gene TRBV9 combines with J gene TRBJ2-3; perhaps TRBD2 as D (5 bases). The V and J ends lost 2 bases and 0 bases respectively, with 13 bases between them. Germline V gene lookup returns CDR1 SGDLS and CDR2 YYNGEE. CDR3 length: 16 residues. CDR3 DNA: TGTGCCAGCAGCGTCGGTTTCGGCGGGAGCACAGATACGCAGTATTTT. Amino acid sequence: CASSVGFGGSTDTQYF.

This clonotype came up many times. The chain carries TRBV9 and TRBJ2-1, with 7 bases aligning to TRBD1. CDR1 and CDR2 from the germline V gene are SGDLS and YYNGEE. V lost 2 bases to trimming and J lost 3 bases; unmatched junction nucleotides: 5. The CDR3 loop spans 15 amino acids. The CDR3 loop is CASSVDRAFYNEQFF. The CDR3 DNA reads TGTGCCAGCAGCGTCGACAGGGCCTTCTACAATGAGCAGTTCTTC.

V and J are TRBV9 and TRBJ2-7; the match to TRBD1 covers 10 bases. The CDR3 has 15 amino acids. CDR1 SGDLS and CDR2 YYNGEE come from the germline V gene. V shed 5 bases, J shed 4 bases, and the junction held 9 bases outside the gene matches. The CDR3 DNA reads TGTGCCAGCAGTTTAATGCCGGGACAGGGGTACGAGCAGTACTTC. Translation gives CASSLMPGQGYEQYF.

This clonotype was seen ten or more times. The chain links TRBV9 to TRBJ2-7; 13 bases are a match to TRBD2. Germline assignment: CDR1 SGDLS and CDR2 YYNGEE. This CDR3 has 17 amino acids. The V gene end was trimmed by 4 bases and the J gene end by 1 base; junction bases not matched to a gene: 8. The CDR3 is CASSPASGLAGSYEQYF. CDR3 nucleotides: TGTGCCAGCAGCCCAGCTTCGGGACTAGCGGGGTCCTACGAGCAGTACTTC.

This clonotype was seen at least ten times. This chain connects TRBV9 to TRBJ2-1, with D perhaps matching TRBD1 (5 bases). V was shortened by 0 bases and J by 10 bases, with 17 bases between the two germline ends. Germline-derived CDR1 and CDR2 are SGDLS and YYNGEE. The CDR3 spans 15 residues. As DNA, the CDR3 is TGTGCCAGCAGCGTAGAATTCTGGGCTTGGGGCGAGCAGTTCTTC. The encoded protein is CASSVEFWAWGEQFF.

This clonotype is medium-sized. The chain is built from TRBV9 and TRBJ1-6; D ambiguous. Trimming pared 3 bases from V and 7 bases from J, leaving 5 bases between. The germline gives CDR1 SGDLS, CDR2 YYNGEE. The CDR3 is 12 residues long. In DNA form, the CDR3 reads TGTGCCAGCAGCGGCGGCAATTCACCCCTCCACTTT. Its protein product is CASSGGNSPLHF.

There are many counts of this clonotype. This chain links TRBV9 with TRBJ2-2; no clear D gene. Germline loops: CDR1 SGDLS, CDR2 YYNGEE. Trimming took off 3 bases at V and 1 base at J, with 7 bases between the two ends. This CDR3 spans 14 amino acids. CDR3 amino acids: CASSATLNTGELFF. The CDR3 coding sequence is TGTGCCAGCAGCGCGACACTGAACACCGGGGAGCTGTTTTTT. Based on the CDR3 plus reference TRBV9 and TRBJ2-2, the full variable domain is DSGVTQTPKHLITATGQRVTLRCSPRSGDLSVYWYQQSLDQGLQFLIQYYNGEERAKGNILERFSAQQFPDLHSELNLSSLELGDSALYFCASSATLNTGELFFGEGSRLTVL.

This clonotype was detected once. The J gene is TRBJ2-1, the V gene TRBV9; 10 bases line up with TRBD2. Trimming took 4 bases from V and 7 from J; bases not matched to a gene: 11. This CDR3 is 16 amino acids long. Germline CDR1 SGDLS, CDR2 YYNGEE. The CDR3 region is CASSPDGLAVANEQFF. CDR3 coding DNA: TGTGCCAGCAGCCCAGACGGACTAGCGGTAGCAAATGAGCAGTTCTTC.

In this sample, this clonotype turned up many times. The chain combines TRBV9 with TRBJ2-1; TRBD1 matches at 7 bases. CDR1 SGDLS and CDR2 YYNGEE come from the germline V gene. There are 17 residues in the CDR3. The V gene end was trimmed by 2 bases and the J gene end by 9 bases; junction bases not matched to a gene: 17. The CDR3 DNA sequence: TGTGCCAGCAGCGTCGATTCCGGGACAGTAAAAAGGGGTGAGCAGTTCTTC. This sequence encodes CASSVDSGTVKRGEQFF.

This clonotype occurred many times. The chain joins TRBV9 to TRBJ2-1, with D possibly being TRBD2 (5 bases). Looked up from germline, CDR1 is SGDLS and CDR2 is YYNGEE. Trimming shortened V by 2 bases and J by 0 bases, and 12 bases separated the two germline ends. The CDR3 is 16 amino acids. The CDR3 DNA reads as TGTGCCAGCAGCGTTGGCGAGCGGCCCTCCTACAATGAGCAGTTCTTC. It encodes CASSVGERPSYNEQFF.

This clonotype was observed a few times. The gene calls are TRBV9 and TRBJ2-3; D unclear. Trimming took off 0 bases at V and 3 bases at J, with 11 bases between the two ends. The CDR3 consists of 15 residues. Germline CDR1 reads SGDLS; CDR2 reads YYNGEE. In nucleotides, the CDR3 is TGTGCCAGCAGCGTAGGTCCGGGCCTGACAGATACGCAGTATTTT. Its translation is CASSVGPGLTDTQYF.

This clonotype was seen repeatedly, ten times or more. V is TRBV9 and J is TRBJ2-3; 9 nucleotides line up with TRBD1. Germline V gene sequence: CDR1 SGDLS, CDR2 YYNGEE. CDR3 size: 18 residues. Germline trimming cut 3 bases from V and 5 bases from J; bases unmatched to any gene: 16. The CDR3 loop is CASSAAGQGIRRGDTQYF. Here the CDR3 DNA reads TGTGCCAGCAGCGCCGCGGGACAGGGAATTCGGCGAGGAGATACGCAGTATTTT.

This clonotype has only a few counts. The chain has TRBV9 and TRBJ2-1; TRBD1 might be the D (6 bases). The CDR3 is 14 amino acids. V was shortened by 0 bases and J by 8 bases, with 12 bases between the two germline ends. CDR1 and CDR2 (germline): SGDLS, YYNGEE. CDR3 bases: TGTGCCAGCAGCGTAGCTCTTCCAGGGGATGAGCAGTTCTTC. This codes for CASSVALPGDEQFF.

Many counts were recorded for this clonotype. This chain joins TRBV9 and TRBJ2-7, with 12 nucleotides matching TRBD2. V dropped 3 bases and J dropped 3; count of bases not matched to a gene: 4. Germline assignment: CDR1 SGDLS and CDR2 YYNGEE. The CDR3 loop spans 15 amino acids. The CDR3 spells CASSAGLAGDYEQYF. The CDR3 nucleotides read TGTGCCAGCAGCGCGGGACTAGCGGGCGACTACGAGCAGTACTTC. The variable domain in full, with the rest retrieved from reference TRBV9 and TRBJ2-7, is DSGVTQTPKHLITATGQRVTLRCSPRSGDLSVYWYQQSLDQGLQFLIQYYNGEERAKGNILERFSAQQFPDLHSELNLSSLELGDSALYFCASSAGLAGDYEQYFGPGTRLTVT.

In this sample, this clonotype turned up many times. This rearrangement joins TRBV9 to TRBJ2-3, with D unclear. Germline V gene data show CDR1 as SGDLS and CDR2 as YYNGEE. The CDR3 consists of 14 residues. Between the trimmed V and J ends, which lost 0 bases and 0 bases, there was a span of 5 bases. In DNA form, the CDR3 reads TGTGCCAGCAGCGTAGAGGTTAGCACAGATACGCAGTATTTT. Its protein is CASSVEVSTDTQYF.

In its sample, this clonotype was seen many times. The chain combines TRBV9 with TRBJ2-5, with 12 nucleotides matching TRBD2. The junction had 3 bases not matched to a gene; V was cut back by 3 bases and J by 3 bases. There are 15 residues in the CDR3. Germline lookup yields CDR1 SGDLS and CDR2 YYNGEE. This CDR3 reads CASSATSGGKETQYF. In DNA, the CDR3 is TGTGCCAGCAGCGCCACTAGCGGGGGGAAAGAGACCCAGTACTTC.

Details on this clonotype: This may stem from a read error, because a much larger clone lies one nucleotide away. The V and J genes are TRBV9 and TRBJ2-3; no clear D. CDR3 length equals 16 residues. V was clipped by 4 bases and J by 1 base, with 16 bases between them. Germline lookup yields CDR1 SGDLS and CDR2 YYNGEE. CDR3 nucleotides: TGTGCCAGCAGCTCTCAGTTGACGGTAGGCACAGATACGCAGTATTTT. As protein: CASSSQLTVGTDTQYF.